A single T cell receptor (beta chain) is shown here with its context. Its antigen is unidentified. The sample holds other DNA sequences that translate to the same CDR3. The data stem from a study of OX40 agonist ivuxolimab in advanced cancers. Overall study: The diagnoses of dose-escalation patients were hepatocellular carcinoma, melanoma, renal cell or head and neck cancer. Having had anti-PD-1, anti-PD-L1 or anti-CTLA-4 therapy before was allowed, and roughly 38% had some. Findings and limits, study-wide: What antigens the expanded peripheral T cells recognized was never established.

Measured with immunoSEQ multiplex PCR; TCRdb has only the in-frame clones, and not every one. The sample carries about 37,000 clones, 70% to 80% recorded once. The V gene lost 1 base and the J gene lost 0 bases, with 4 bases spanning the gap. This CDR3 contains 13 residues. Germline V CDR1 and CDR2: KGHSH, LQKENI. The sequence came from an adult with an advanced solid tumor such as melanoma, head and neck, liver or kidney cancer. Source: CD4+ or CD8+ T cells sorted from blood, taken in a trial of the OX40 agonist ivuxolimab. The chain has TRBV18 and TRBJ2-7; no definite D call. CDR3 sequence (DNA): TGTGCCAGCTCACCACAGGGCTCCTACGAGCAGTACTTC. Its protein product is CASSPQGSYEQYF.